This record looks at one T cell receptor beta chain sequence and its context. Its antigen specificity is not known. One base away there is no much larger clone; base qualities are not given. Whole blood was collected in K2EDTA tubes by collaborating institutions according to the institutions' own protocols. For TCRbeta analysis, collaborators shipped samples in one of three forms: frozen whole blood, isolated PBMCs, or DNA extracted from either of those sample types. The immunoSEQ Assay, a bias-controlled multiplex PCR, was used to amplify TCRbeta CDR3 regions from genomic DNA. Per the source publication's procedure: Nucleated cell counts per sample were estimated from amplification of reference gene primers within the assay. Sequence reads were collapsed and filtered to measure the absolute abundance of every unique TCRbeta CDR3 rearrangement. For each sample, productive Simpson clonality was calculated by taking the square root of Simpson's diversity index across productive rearrangements. TCRdb holds this immuneACCESS table with in-frame rearrangements only. Some clones are missing; in checked studies, unresolved V genes explain under half, and the rest has no known cause. Clonal size and the V and J genes are those of that table, whereas D and trimming came from the DNA. The sample table shows about 36,000 clones, and 85% are seen once. The ten biggest clones cover approximately 15% of the sample.

The source of the sample is a study of blood T cell repertoires in COVID-19 (dated by TCRdb to the early 2020s). Context from the whole study: Samples from collaborators originated in the United States, Italy and Spain and spanned both the acute and convalescent phases of COVID-19. The prospective study material was composed of cDNA or gDNA derived from T cells, B-cell-depleted T cells, or PBMCs. Deeply sampled blood TCRbeta repertoires from subjects exposed to, actively infected with, or recovered from COVID-19 were included in the dataset. The repertoires were released in a freely available public database meant as a resource for research on the immune response to SARS-CoV-2. The samples were drawn from the first 160 participants of the ongoing ImmuneRACE study and from some 1,300 subjects provided by 6 global collaborators. Sample metadata almost always included a de-identified subject ID, COVID-19 status, age in years and sex. Where HLA class I and class II types were available, the types were taken from metadata supplied by the sample provider, not from assay-based typing. The study at large found these results: The amount of clinical and demographic metadata varied by source and participant and was provided uncurated.

This TCR was recovered from a human donor in a cohort sampled during active COVID-19. Material: peripheral blood.

The DNA is as follows: TGTGCCAGCAGCCTAACAGGGGGATACAATGAGCAGTTCTTC. Translation gives CASSLTGGYNEQFF. The sequence joins TRBV6-5 to TRBJ2-1; 8 central bases correspond to TRBD1. CDR1 and CDR2, looked up from the germline V gene, are MNHEY and SVGAGI. At the junction V is shortened by 6 bases and J by 4 bases; bases outside the gene matches: 5. The CDR3 spans 14 residues, from the cysteine through the phenylalanine. Here the CDR3 DNA is all that survives: 42 bases in frame from base 1.